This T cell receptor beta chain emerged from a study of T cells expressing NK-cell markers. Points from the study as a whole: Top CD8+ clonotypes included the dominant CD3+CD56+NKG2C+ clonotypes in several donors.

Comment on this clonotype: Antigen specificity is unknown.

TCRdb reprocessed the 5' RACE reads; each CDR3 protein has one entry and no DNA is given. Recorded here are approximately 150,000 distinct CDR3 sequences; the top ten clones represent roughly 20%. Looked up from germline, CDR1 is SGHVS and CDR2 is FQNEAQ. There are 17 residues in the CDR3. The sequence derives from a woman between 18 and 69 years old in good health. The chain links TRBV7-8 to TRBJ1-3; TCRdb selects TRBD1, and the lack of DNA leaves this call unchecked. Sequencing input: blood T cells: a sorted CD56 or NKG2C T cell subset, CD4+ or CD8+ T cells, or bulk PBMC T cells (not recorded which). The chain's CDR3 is CASSLAPGLPPGNTIYF.